A single sample gave rise to the 21 T cell receptor beta chains below, sequenced in a study of cytomegalovirus exposure and HLA in healthy donors. Vbeta (60) and Jbeta (13) primers were used in the PCR. Sequenced by immunoSEQ multiplex PCR; TCRdb stores in-frame clones only, minus some. The sample holds some 180,000 clones, roughly 82% seen once. Material: PBMCs. The source of these receptors is a middle-aged man in good health and CMV-seronegative.

The chain links TRBV4-2 to TRBJ2-5; 8 bases fit TRBD1. Germline-derived CDR1 and CDR2 are LGHNA and YNFKEQ. The trim removed 4 bases at V and 4 bases at J, leaving 14 bases unmatched. The CDR3 contains 17 residues. CDR3 in DNA: TGTGCCAGCAGCCCGTTACGCGGACAGGGAGTTGGAGAGACCCAGTACTTC. It yields the protein CASSPLRGQGVGETQYF.

This sequence joins TRBV4-2 and TRBJ2-7; 14 bases align to TRBD2. V dropped 4 bases and J dropped 1; count of bases not matched to a gene: 9. Germline CDR1 LGHNA, CDR2 YNFKEQ. The CDR3 length is 18 residues. CDR3 coding DNA: TGTGCCAGCAGCCTCTTAGGGACTAGCGGGAGAGGGTCCTACGAGCAGTACTTC. Its translation is CASSLLGTSGRGSYEQYF.

As DNA, the CDR3 is TGTGCCAGTAATTATCATAGCGGGAGTAATGAGCAGTTCTTC. This gives the protein CASNYHSGSNEQFF. This chain joins TRBV19 and TRBJ2-1; 9 bases match TRBD2. The CDR3 is 14 amino acids. V gave up 7 bases and J gave up 7 bases; unmatched junction bases: 8. Germline CDR1 and CDR2: LNHDA and SQIVND (reference sequence).

The chain employs TRBV7-9 and TRBJ1-6, with D tentatively TRBD1 (5 bases). The CDR3 contains 13 residues. V dropped 3 bases and J dropped 8 bases, with 8 bases sitting between them. Germline assignment: CDR1 SEHNR and CDR2 FQNEAQ (reference sequence). The CDR3, as DNA: TGTGCCAGCAGCTTTGACAGAGATTCACCCCTCCACTTT. This codes for CASSFDRDSPLHF.

V usage is TRBV5-1 and J usage is TRBJ2-7, with D possibly being TRBD1 (7 bases). The CDR3 is 15 residues long. Deletions cut 2 bases from V and 4 bases from J, with 16 bases between. Looked up from germline, CDR1 is SGHRS and CDR2 is YFSETQ. The CDR3 DNA reads TGCGCCAGCAGCTTCCAGGACAGGACTATTTACGAGCAGTACTTC. Protein: CASSFQDRTIYEQYF.

The chain joins TRBV7-6 to TRBJ2-1, with TRBD2 matching over 11 bases. The germline V gene has CDR1 SGHVS and CDR2 FNYEAQ. The CDR3 spans 15 residues. Trimming removed 8 bases from V and 3 bases from J; junction bases left unmatched: 6. The CDR3 nucleotides read TGTGCCAGCGGTACTGGGACTAGCGGCTACAATGAGCAGTTCTTC. This codes for CASGTGTSGYNEQFF.

This chain connects TRBV5-1 to TRBJ1-1, with D unclear. Trimming removed 4 bases from V and 3 bases from J, with 16 bases in between. Germline assignment: CDR1 SGHRS and CDR2 YFSETQ. The CDR3 has 15 amino acids. CDR3 region: CASSLERAEYTEAFF. CDR3 sequence (DNA): TGCGCCAGCAGCCTGGAGAGGGCAGAATACACTGAAGCTTTCTTT.

The chain is built from TRBV4-3 and TRBJ2-1, with unresolved D. The germline gives CDR1 LGHNA, CDR2 YSLEER. This CDR3 has 14 amino acids. V lost 0 bases to trimming and J lost 4 bases, with 7 bases between them. The CDR3 spells CASSQDPEYNEQFF. DNA for the CDR3: TGCGCCAGCAGCCAAGACCCTGAGTACAATGAGCAGTTCTTC.

This rearrangement joins TRBV30 to TRBJ1-2; D is unclear. Germline values: CDR1 GTSNPN, CDR2 SVGIG (reference sequence). Trimming shortened V by 0 bases and J by 3 bases, and 8 bases separated the two germline ends. The CDR3 loop spans 13 amino acids. As DNA, the CDR3 is TGTGCCTGGAGTGTACCCGGGTACTATGGCTACACCTTC. It is translated as CAWSVPGYYGYTF. The variable domain in full, completed from reference TRBV30 and TRBJ1-2, reads SQTIHQWPATLVQPVGSPLSLECTVEGTSNPNLYWYRQAAGRGLQLLFYSVGIGQISSEVPQNLSASRPQDRQFILSSKKLLLSDSGFYLCAWSVPGYYGYTFGSGTRLTVV.

The chain couples TRBV19 to TRBJ1-6, with TRBD1 matching 7 bases. V dropped 0 bases and J dropped 7; count of bases not matched to a gene: 3. CDR3 length: 15 amino acids. In germline, CDR1 is LNHDA, CDR2 SQIVND (reference sequence). The CDR3 reads CASSIEQGNNSPLHF. For the CDR3, the DNA is TGTGCCAGTAGTATAGAACAGGGGAACAATTCACCCCTCCACTTT.

The rearrangement uses TRBV2 and TRBJ1-1; 7 bases line up with TRBD1. V lost 6 bases and J lost 7; bases outside the gene matches: 14. This CDR3 spans 15 amino acids. From germline, CDR1 is SNHLY and CDR2 FYNNEI. CDR3 loop: CASRPTSDRVNEAFF. DNA for the CDR3: TGTGCCAGCAGACCCACAAGCGACAGGGTCAATGAAGCTTTCTTT.

V usage is TRBV6-5 and J usage is TRBJ2-2; 8 positions agree with TRBD2. The CDR3 covers 15 residues. Looked up from germline, CDR1 is MNHEY and CDR2 is SVGAGI. V gave up 2 bases and J gave up 6 bases; unmatched junction bases: 5. The CDR3 is CASSYRSLAAGELFF. CDR3 DNA sequence: TGTGCCAGCAGTTACCGGTCACTAGCGGCCGGGGAGCTGTTTTTT.

The J gene is TRBJ2-3, the V gene TRBV4-3, with D perhaps TRBD2 (6 bases). Germline assignment: CDR1 LGHNA and CDR2 YSLEER. Trimming left V 1 base short and J 4 bases short, with 12 bases between. There are 15 residues in the CDR3. The DNA of the CDR3 is TGCGCCAGCAGCCAAGGGGGAGGCTTGGCAGATACGCAGTATTTT. This sequence encodes CASSQGGGLADTQYF.

The chain combines TRBV5-6 with TRBJ2-5; a weak D match, TRBD2 (6 bases). This CDR3 is 17 amino acids long. Trimming shortened V by 1 base and J by 5 bases, and 21 bases separated the two germline ends. Germline assignment: CDR1 SGHDT and CDR2 YYEEEE. The CDR3 loop reads CASSLWTTSLRGETQYF. The CDR3 DNA reads as TGTGCCAGCAGCTTGTGGACCACATCCTTACGGGGGGAGACCCAGTACTTC.

The chain combines TRBV6-1 with TRBJ2-3; the D is unclear. Germline V lookup: CDR1 MNHNS, CDR2 SASEGT. The length of the CDR3 is 17 residues. V dropped 4 bases and J dropped 1 base, with 18 bases sitting between them. CDR3 bases: TGTGCCAGCAGTGGGCTCCGGGTGCCCCTTCGCACAGATACGCAGTATTTT. Translating it yields CASSGLRVPLRTDTQYF.

This clone was seen once. The chain is built from TRBV9 and TRBJ1-3; no definite D call. The CDR3 loop spans 13 amino acids. Germline-derived CDR1 and CDR2 are SGDLS and YYNGEE. Trimming took 0 bases from V and 9 from J, leaving 10 bases between them. The CDR3 DNA reads TGTGCCAGCAGCGTAGTGGGCAGTGGCACCATATATTTT. Protein: CASSVVGSGTIYF.

This clone was detected once. The gene calls are TRBV7-9 and TRBJ1-5; the D gene is possibly TRBD1 (6 bases). V was trimmed by 5 bases and J by 5 bases, leaving 16 bases between them. CDR1 is SEHNR and CDR2 is FQNEAQ in the germline V gene (reference sequence). The length of the CDR3 is 15 residues. The DNA for the CDR3 is TGTGCCAGCAGCACGACAGGTTGGGGGCATCAGCCCCAGCATTTT. This encodes CASSTTGWGHQPQHF.

The chain carries TRBV30 and TRBJ2-5; D unclear. Germline V gives CDR1 GTSNPN, CDR2 SVGIG (reference sequence). The CDR3 totals 14 residues. The germline V and J ends were trimmed by 5 bases and 2 bases, with 15 bases remaining between them. This CDR3 reads CAWSHSPVQETQYF. The CDR3 coding sequence is TGTGCCTGGTCTCACTCACCCGTACAAGAGACCCAGTACTTC.

The chain employs TRBV30 and TRBJ2-2; D is perhaps TRBD1 (6 bases). Germline lookup yields CDR1 GTSNPN and CDR2 SVGIG (reference sequence). The CDR3 covers 17 residues. V was cut by 0 bases and J by 0 bases, with 14 bases left in between. This CDR3 is CAWSVGVDRANTGELFF. Written as DNA, the CDR3 is TGTGCCTGGAGTGTAGGGGTGGACAGAGCGAACACCGGGGAGCTGTTTTTT.

CDR3 sequence: CASSVSGSPEWSYEQYF. The CDR3 coding sequence is TGTGCCAGCAGCGTAAGCGGCTCCCCCGAATGGTCCTACGAGCAGTACTTC. The chain recombines TRBV9 with TRBJ2-7, with D possibly TRBD2 on 5 matching bases. V dropped 1 base and J dropped 1 base, with 18 bases sitting between them. Germline V CDR1 and CDR2: SGDLS, YYNGEE. This CDR3 contains 17 residues.

The chain is built from TRBV25-1 and TRBJ1-4, with 8 bases aligning to TRBD1. This CDR3 comprises 15 residues. Per germline, CDR1 MGHDK and CDR2 SYGVNS. The V segment lost 3 bases and the J segment 7 bases; nucleotides outside the gene matches: 7. In DNA form, the CDR3 reads TGTGCCAGCAGTGAGCCTCAGGGGGCGTCTGAAAAACTGTTTTTT. It yields the protein CASSEPQGASEKLFF.